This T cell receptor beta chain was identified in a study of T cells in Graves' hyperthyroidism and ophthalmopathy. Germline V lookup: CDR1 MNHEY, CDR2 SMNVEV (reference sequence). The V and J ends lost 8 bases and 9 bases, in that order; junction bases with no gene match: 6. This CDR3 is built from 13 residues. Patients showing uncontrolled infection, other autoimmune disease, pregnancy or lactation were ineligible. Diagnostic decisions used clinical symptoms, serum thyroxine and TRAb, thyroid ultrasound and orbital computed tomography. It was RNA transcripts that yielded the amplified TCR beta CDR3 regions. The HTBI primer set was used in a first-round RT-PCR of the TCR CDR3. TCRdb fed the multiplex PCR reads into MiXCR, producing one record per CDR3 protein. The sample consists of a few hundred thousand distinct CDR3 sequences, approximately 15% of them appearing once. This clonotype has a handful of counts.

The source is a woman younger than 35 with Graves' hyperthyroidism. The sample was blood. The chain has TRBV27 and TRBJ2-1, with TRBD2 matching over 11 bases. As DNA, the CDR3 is TGTGCCAGCGATCTAGCGGGAGGAAGTGAGCAGTTCTTC. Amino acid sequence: CASDLAGGSEQFF.